This TCR beta chain came from a study of blood T cell repertoires in COVID-19. Study as a whole: Spain, Italy and the United States supplied samples that represented acute and convalescent COVID-19. Nucleic acid was either cDNA or gDNA, and it came from T cells, B-cell-depleted T cells, or PBMCs.

The germline gives CDR1 SGHTA, CDR2 FQGNSA. Trimming cost V 1 base and J 3 bases; bases outside gene matches: 9. The CDR3 is made up of 17 amino acids. In the authors' methods: Scientists estimated how many nucleated cells there were by amplifying reference gene primers. The protocol was immunoSEQ multiplex PCR, while the TCRdb copy is restricted to in-frame clones and leaves out a portion. V and J calls and clone size are copied from that table; D and trimming were computed from the DNA. Seen here are approximately 90,000 clones, 75% to 85% observed once, and the top ten hold approximately 25%. This clonotype was obtained from a human donor in a cohort sampled during active COVID-19. Sequencing was done on a sample of peripheral blood. The chain links TRBV7-2 to TRBJ2-3; 8 nucleotides match TRBD2. The CDR3 region has the DNA TGTGCCAGCAGCTTAGGGGGAGCGGGAGAGATTACAGATACGCAGTATTTT. This codes for CASSLGGAGEITDTQYF.